This entry lists 17 T cell receptor beta chains sequenced from one sample in a study of shared clonotypes between healthy human individuals. Clones were sequenced by immunoSEQ multiplex PCR, and TCRdb holds only the in-frame ones, with some missing. This sample yields over a million clones, of which 70% to 80% are seen a single time; roughly 0.62% belongs to the top ten. The specimen was memory CD4+ T cells from PBMCs. Documented subset: CD45RA-negative fraction. The receptors shown here come from a man between 18 and 35 years old in good health. Some clones in this sample may be carry-over from other donors' samples.

On this clone: The sample contains more than one DNA sequence encoding this CDR3. The V gene is TRBV30, the J gene TRBJ2-6; D call uncertain. Trimming pared 2 bases from V and 0 bases from J, leaving 2 bases between. The germline V gene encodes CDR1 GTSNPN and CDR2 SVGIG (reference sequence). The CDR3 sequence is 13 residues long. CDR3 loop: CAWSSSGANVLTF. Written as DNA, the CDR3 is TGTGCCTGGAGTAGCTCTGGGGCCAACGTCCTGACTTTC.

This clone was seen ten or more times. This CDR3 is also generated by other DNA sequences in the sample. The chain combines TRBV7-2 with TRBJ2-7; 7 nucleotides align to TRBD2. Germline loops: CDR1 SGHTA, CDR2 FQGNSA. V trimming: 4 bases; J trimming: 3 bases; junction bases outside the gene matches: 6. The CDR3 sequence is 14 residues long. The CDR3 spells CASSSSGTNYEQYF. Written as DNA, the CDR3 is TGTGCCAGCAGCTCCTCCGGGACTAACTACGAGCAGTACTTC.

V usage is TRBV9 and J usage is TRBJ1-1; maybe TRBD1 (5 bases). CDR1 and CDR2 (germline): SGDLS, YYNGEE. Trimming pared 5 bases from V and 10 bases from J, leaving 18 bases between. The CDR3 covers 13 residues. The CDR3 protein is CASSPAGTAGAFF. The CDR3 DNA sequence: TGTGCCAGCAGTCCGGCGGGGACGGCGGGAGCTTTCTTT. Full variable domain (outside the CDR3, taken from reference TRBV9 and TRBJ1-1): DSGVTQTPKHLITATGQRVTLRCSPRSGDLSVYWYQQSLDQGLQFLIQYYNGEERAKGNILERFSAQQFPDLHSELNLSSLELGDSALYFCASSPAGTAGAFFGQGTRLTVV.

This chain's CDR3 is CASSLTTANYGYTF. CDR3 DNA sequence: TGCGCCAGCAGCTTAACGACAGCTAACTATGGCTACACCTTC. The genes are TRBV5-1 and TRBJ1-2; weak D call: TRBD1 (5 bases). The CDR3 has 14 residues. CDR1 is SGHRS and CDR2 is YFSETQ in the germline V gene. V was shortened by 2 bases and J by 0 bases, with 8 bases between the two germline ends.

This chain joins TRBV18 and TRBJ2-1, with TRBD2 as a possible D gene (6 bases). The V end was cut by 6 bases, the J end by 4 bases, with 16 bases between. CDR1 is KGHSH and CDR2 is LQKENI in the germline V gene. This CDR3 region has 15 residues. The CDR3 sequence is CASSPGLAHYNEQFF. CDR3 coding DNA: TGTGCCAGCTCTCCGGGCCTAGCGCATTACAATGAGCAGTTCTTC.

The V gene is TRBV6-6, the J gene TRBJ1-2; D gene uncertain. The length of the CDR3 is 13 residues. Trimming took off 5 bases at V and 4 bases at J, with 11 bases between the two ends. CDR1 and CDR2 from the germline V gene are MNHNY and SVGAGI (reference sequence). CDR3 in amino acids: CASSDQNSYGYTF. CDR3 nucleotides: TGTGCCAGCAGTGACCAAAACAGCTATGGCTACACCTTC.

The rearrangement joins TRBV5-4 to TRBJ1-2; the match to TRBD1 covers 8 bases. CDR1 and CDR2 (germline): SGHNT, YYREEE (reference sequence). J lost 2 bases, V lost 3 bases, and 3 bases had no gene match. This CDR3 is 14 amino acids long. Here the CDR3 reads CASSSGQANYGYTF. In DNA form, the CDR3 reads TGTGCCAGCAGCTCGGGACAGGCAAACTATGGCTACACCTTC.

The chain carries TRBV7-8 and TRBJ2-5; D is perhaps TRBD1 or TRBD2 (7 bases each). The length of the CDR3 is 15 residues. In germline, CDR1 is SGHVS, CDR2 FQNEAQ. V was pared by 5 bases and J by 5 bases, with 18 bases between. CDR3 loop: CASSPGGTVAETQYF. The CDR3, as DNA: TGTGCCAGCAGCCCCGGGGGGACAGTCGCGGAGACCCAGTACTTC. The entire variable domain, with the rest obtained from reference TRBV7-8 and TRBJ2-5, is as follows: GAGVSQSPRYKVAKRGQDVALRCDPISGHVSLFWYQQALGQGPEFLTYFQNEAQLDKSGLPSDRFFAERPEGSVSTLKIQRTQQEDSAVYLCASSPGGTVAETQYFGPGTRLLVL.

Worth noting for this clone: A much larger clone differs by one base, so this may be a read error. Other nucleotide sequences in the sample specify the same CDR3. The chain combines TRBV20-1 with TRBJ2-5, with D uncertain. This CDR3 has 10 residues. CDR1 is DFQATT, CDR2 SNEGSKA, per germline (reference sequence). Trimming left V 3 bases short and J 4 bases short, with 3 bases between. CDR3 residues: CSARGETQYF. CDR3 sequence (DNA): TGCAGTGCTAGGGGAGAGACCCAGTACTTC.

The rearrangement uses TRBV5-6 and TRBJ2-5, with TRBD2 matching over 11 bases. With 0 bases clipped from V and 1 base from J, the junction kept 2 bases outside the gene matches. Germline CDR1 is SGHDT and CDR2 is YYEEEE. This CDR3 has 16 residues. CDR3 sequence: CASSLAGTSGQETQYF. CDR3 bases: TGTGCCAGCAGCTTGGCAGGGACTAGCGGCCAAGAGACCCAGTACTTC. Variable domain in full (rest from reference TRBV5-6 and TRBJ2-5): DAGVTQSPTHLIKTRGQQVTLRCSPKSGHDTVSWYQQALGQGPQFIFQYYEEEERQRGNFPDRFSGHQFPNYSSELNVNALLLGDSALYLCASSLAGTSGQETQYFGPGTRLLVL.

CDR3 loop: CASSAQGYGYTF. DNA for the CDR3: TGCGCCAGCAGTGCCCAGGGTTATGGCTACACCTTC. The gene calls are TRBV10-2 and TRBJ1-2, with D perhaps matching TRBD1 (5 bases). Trimming pared 4 bases from V and 5 bases from J, leaving 8 bases between. Germline CDR1 WSHSY, CDR2 SAAADI. The CDR3 loop spans 12 amino acids.

V is TRBV5-1 and J is TRBJ2-7; no clear D gene. This CDR3 region has 11 residues. Between the trimmed V and J ends, which lost 6 bases and 3 bases, there was a span of 7 bases. The germline V gene has CDR1 SGHRS and CDR2 YFSETQ. In DNA form, the CDR3 reads TGCGCCAGCAAGTTCGACTACGAGCAGTACTTC. It codes for CASKFDYEQYF.

Points on this clone: At one end the junction does not follow the germline gene, possibly because of a read error. Other DNA sequences in the same sample also yield this CDR3. The chain carries TRBV4-2 and TRBJ1-1; D unresolved. The germline gives CDR1 LGHNA, CDR2 YNFKEQ. CDR3 size: 16 residues. The chain's CDR3 is CASSQDKVRTNTEAFF. In DNA form, the CDR3 reads TGTGCCAGCAGCCAAGATAAGGTCAGAACGAACACTGAAGCTTTCTTC.

The rearrangement links TRBV28 to TRBJ2-2; 10 nucleotides match TRBD2. The CDR3 extends over 17 amino acids. Trimming removed 2 bases from V and 4 bases from J; junction bases left unmatched: 7. Germline V gene sequence: CDR1 MDHEN, CDR2 SYDVKM. The CDR3 region has the DNA TGTGCCAGCAGTTTAATCCTAGCGGGAGTCGTCACCGGGGAGCTGTTTTTT. Its protein product is CASSLILAGVVTGELFF.

Note on this clone: At the DNA level, this CDR3 is encoded by other sequences in the same sample as well. The V and J genes are TRBV6-1 and TRBJ1-1; D is perhaps TRBD1 (6 bases). V shed 6 bases and J shed 5 bases, with 16 bases lying between them. Germline V lookup: CDR1 MNHNS, CDR2 SASEGT. CDR3 length: 14 residues. This CDR3 is CASSTQGRYTEAFF. The CDR3 DNA is TGTGCCAGCAGCACACAGGGACGGTATACTGAAGCTTTCTTT.

The CDR3 protein is CASSRRGSSWSGTQETQYF. The CDR3, as DNA: TGTGCCAGCAGCCGTCGGGGTTCGTCCTGGAGCGGGACACAAGAGACCCAGTACTTC. J is TRBJ2-5 and V is TRBV7-3, with D perhaps TRBD2 (7 bases). The V gene lost 5 bases and the J gene lost 2 bases, with 27 bases spanning the gap. CDR1 is SGHTA, CDR2 FQGTGA, per germline. The length of the CDR3 is 19 residues.

This clone has at least ten counts. The CDR3 sequence: CASSVQGTTEAFF. Written as DNA, the CDR3 is TGTGCCAGCAGTGTGCAGGGGACCACTGAAGCTTTCTTT. The genes are TRBV2 and TRBJ1-1; weak D call: TRBD1 (6 bases). The length of the CDR3 is 13 residues. Germline assignment: CDR1 SNHLY and CDR2 FYNNEI. Trimming removed 4 bases from V and 4 bases from J, with 10 bases in between.